This is a list of T cell receptor beta chains from one sample in a study of blood T cell repertoires in COVID-19. Sequencing was performed with immunoSEQ multiplex PCR; in TCRdb, only in-frame clones are kept and a portion is missing. Of around 99,000 clones listed, approximately 80% were seen once; the top ten hold 6.6%. The sample comprised peripheral blood. These receptors were obtained from a woman aged 45-65 years with acute or convalescent COVID-19. Each CDR3 is given with its conserved first and last residue. A D gene is named only where the DNA matches it firmly. Where a row states a size, it is once, few, many or the class of an expanded clone; other rows omit it.

>NA|NA|TRBV6-1|TRBJ1-5
CASSDSGGRQPQHF
TGTGCCAGCAGTGATTCCGGGGGACGACAGCCCCAGCATTTT
>TRBD2|NA|TRBV3-1/TRBV3-2|TRBJ2-1
CASSQPSTSGGYNEQFF
TGTGCCAGCAGCCAACCCTCGACTAGCGGGGGGTACAATGAGCAGTTCTTC
>TRBD1|few|TRBV6-5|TRBJ1-5
CASSRQGSNQPQHF
TGTGCCAGCAGCCGACAGGGAAGCAATCAGCCCCAGCATTTT
>NA|NA|TRBV9|TRBJ2-7
CASSVDLRAYEQYF
TGTGCCAGCAGCGTAGACCTCAGGGCCTACGAGCAGTACTTC
>NA|NA|TRBV30|TRBJ2-1
CAWSLHTGTFSYNEQFF
TGTGCCTGGAGTCTTCATACCGGGACATTTTCCTACAATGAGCAGTTCTTC
>TRBD1|NA|TRBV28|TRBJ2-7
CASEMGEQGKNEQYF
TGTGCCAGCGAAATGGGGGAACAGGGGAAGAACGAGCAGTACTTC
>NA|NA|TRBV3-1/TRBV3-2|TRBJ1-2
CASSPTGPYGYTF
TGTGCCAGCAGCCCGACAGGACCCTATGGCTACACCTTC
>NA|NA|TRBV5-1|TRBJ1-4
CASSNREGSEKLFF
TGCGCCAGCAGCAACCGGGAGGGGAGTGAAAAACTGTTTTTT
>TRBD1|NA|TRBV7-2|TRBJ1-5
CASSEGQGNNQPQHF
TGTGCCAGCAGCGAAGGACAGGGAAACAATCAGCCCCAGCATTTT
>NA|NA|TRBV10-1|TRBJ2-3
CASSESGAVRVNTQYF
TGCGCCAGCAGTGAGTCGGGGGCAGTTCGGGTAAATACGCAGTATTTT
>NA|NA|TRBV4-1|TRBJ1-2
CASSQDADRYSTYGYTF
TGCGCCAGCAGCCAAGACGCTGACAGATATTCCACCTATGGCTACACCTTC
>NA|NA|TRBV29-1|TRBJ1-2
CSVLTTGLMSGYTF
TGCAGCGTCCTGACGACAGGCTTGATGAGTGGCTACACCTTC
>NA|NA|TRBV27|TRBJ1-3
CASSPWAGKNTIYF
TGTGCCAGCAGTCCCTGGGCAGGGAAAAACACCATATATTTT
>NA|NA|TRBV6-6|TRBJ1-1
CASTREQGYNTEAFF
TGTGCCAGCACAAGAGAACAGGGTTATAACACTGAAGCTTTCTTT
>TRBD1|NA|TRBV5-1|TRBJ1-2
CASSTGQGGVEGYTF
TGCGCCAGCAGCACCGGACAGGGTGGGGTGGAGGGCTACACCTTC
>TRBD1|NA|TRBV5-6|TRBJ1-5
CASSRATGGRLGQPQHF
TGTGCCAGCAGCCGCGCGACAGGGGGTCGACTTGGGCAGCCCCAGCATTTT
>NA|NA|TRBV6-2/TRBV6-3|TRBJ1-1
CASSPRGVGDTEAFF
TGTGCCAGCAGCCCCCGGGGGGTTGGAGACACTGAAGCTTTCTTT
>TRBD1|NA|TRBV9|TRBJ1-1
CASTRTGENTEAFF
TGTGCCAGCACCCGGACAGGGGAGAACACTGAAGCTTTCTTT
>NA|NA|TRBV12-3/TRBV12-4|TRBJ2-1
CATIDGDEQFF
TGTGCCACCATTGACGGGGATGAGCAGTTCTTC
>NA|NA|TRBV4-1|TRBJ1-4
CASRGGMVEKLFF
TGCGCCAGCAGGGGGGGGATGGTAGAAAAACTGTTTTTT
>NA|NA|TRBV5-1|TRBJ2-1
CASSLQGVLSNEQFF
TGCGCCAGCAGCTTACAGGGCGTCCTTTCGAATGAGCAGTTCTTC
>TRBD1|NA|TRBV3-1/TRBV3-2|TRBJ1-3
CASSQVTGPGNTIYF
TGTGCCAGCAGCCAGGTGACAGGGCCTGGAAACACCATATATTTT
>TRBD1|NA|TRBV7-8|TRBJ1-1
CASSLGQVNTEAFF
TGTGCCAGCAGCCTTGGACAGGTGAACACTGAAGCTTTCTTT
>NA|NA|TRBV6-2/TRBV6-3|TRBJ2-4
CASSDFGAKNIQYF
TGTGCCAGCAGTGACTTCGGAGCCAAAAACATTCAGTACTTC
>NA|NA|TRBV6-1|TRBJ1-2
CASSESGATNYGYTF
TGTGCCAGCAGTGAATCGGGAGCTACTAACTATGGCTACACCTTC
>TRBD1|NA|TRBV6-5|TRBJ1-2
CATNTWTGGVYGYTF
TGTGCCACCAACACTTGGACAGGGGGGGTCTATGGCTACACCTTC
>NA|NA|TRBV19|TRBJ1-5
CASSFLDQPQHF
TGTGCCAGTAGCTTCCTTGATCAGCCCCAGCATTTT
>NA|NA|TRBV10-2|TRBJ1-1
CASSRQSNTEAFF
TGCGCCAGCAGTCGCCAGTCGAACACTGAAGCTTTCTTT
>NA|NA|TRBV19|TRBJ1-2
CASAQANYGYTF
TGTGCCAGTGCACAGGCTAACTATGGCTACACCTTC
>NA|NA|TRBV7-6|TRBJ2-3
CASSQRPGGPDTQYF
TGTGCCAGCAGCCAGAGGCCAGGGGGGCCAGATACGCAGTATTTT
>NA|once|TRBV28|TRBJ1-2
CASSFGGGSYGYTF
TGTGCCAGCAGTTTCGGTGGGGGGAGCTATGGCTACACCTTC
>NA|once|TRBV12-3/TRBV12-4|TRBJ2-7
CASSFEAPYEQYF
TGTGCCAGCAGTTTTGAGGCTCCCTACGAGCAGTACTTC
>TRBD1|NA|TRBV7-9|TRBJ1-1
CASSSRTGVGEAFF
TGTGCCAGCAGCTCCCGGACAGGGGTGGGTGAAGCTTTCTTT
>NA|NA|TRBV5-6|TRBJ1-6
CASSLAGGRSPLHF
TGTGCCAGCAGCTTGGCCGGGGGGCGATCACCCCTCCACTTT
>TRBD1|few|TRBV4-2|TRBJ1-2
CASSRQGNRPDGYTF
TGTGCCAGCAGCCGACAGGGTAATAGACCCGATGGCTACACCTTC
>NA|NA|TRBV18|TRBJ2-7
CASSPQGGGNEQYF
TGTGCCAGCTCACCACAGGGAGGAGGGAACGAGCAGTACTTC
>NA|NA|TRBV5-1|TRBJ1-4
CASRHGGFNEKLFF
TGCGCCAGCCGTCACGGGGGGTTCAATGAAAAACTGTTTTTT
>TRBD2|NA|TRBV2|TRBJ2-1
CASTSSGTHNEQFF
TGTGCCAGCACCTCTAGCGGAACACACAATGAGCAGTTCTTC
>NA|NA|TRBV5-1|TRBJ1-1
CASSLDRNTEAFF
TGCGCCAGCAGCTTGGACAGGAACACTGAAGCTTTCTTT
>NA|NA|TRBV15|TRBJ1-2
CATSRELVSGENGYTF
TGTGCCACCAGCAGAGAGCTCGTAAGCGGGGAGAATGGCTACACCTTC
>NA|NA|TRBV28|TRBJ1-5
CASIQTGLGLTQHF
TGTGCCAGCATACAGACAGGATTAGGGTTGACCCAGCATTTT
>TRBD1|NA|TRBV19|TRBJ1-6
CASSTPRVGTGSTPLHF
TGTGCCAGTAGTACCCCCCGCGTCGGGACAGGGTCTACACCCCTCCACTTT
>NA|NA|TRBV19|TRBJ2-1
CASSLGLDNEQFF
TGTGCCAGTAGTTTAGGGCTAGACAATGAGCAGTTCTTC
>NA|NA|TRBV9|TRBJ1-3
CASSVASLAGNTIYF
TGTGCCAGCAGCGTAGCTTCTCTCGCTGGAAACACCATATATTTT
>TRBD2|NA|TRBV4-1|TRBJ2-7
CASSQDRITSGVFYEQYF
TGCGCCAGCAGCCAAGATAGAATTACTAGCGGGGTTTTCTACGAGCAGTACTTC
>NA|NA|TRBV3-1/TRBV3-2|TRBJ1-2
CASSQDRDARGYTF
TGTGCCAGCAGCCAAGATCGGGATGCCCGGGGCTACACCTTC
>TRBD1|NA|TRBV19|TRBJ1-3
CASTTGTGISGNTIYF
TGTGCCAGTACAACCGGGACAGGGATCTCTGGAAACACCATATATTTT
>NA|NA|TRBV28|TRBJ1-6
CASSLPGLSNSPLHF
TGTGCCAGCAGTCTACCTGGGCTATCCAATTCACCCCTCCACTTT
>NA|NA|TRBV5-1|TRBJ2-7
CASSLGAGGFYEQYF
TGCGCCAGCAGCTTAGGGGCAGGGGGGTTTTACGAGCAGTACTTC
>NA|few|TRBV6-5|TRBJ2-2
CASRYPGSGGTGELFF
TGTGCCAGCAGATACCCCGGGTCCGGAGGGACCGGGGAGCTGTTTTTT
>NA|NA|TRBV7-9|TRBJ1-1
CASSFTRGRNTEAFF
TGTGCCAGCAGCTTTACCAGGGGACGGAACACTGAAGCTTTCTTT
>TRBD1|once|TRBV7-2|TRBJ1-5
CASSPLDRGFSNQPQHF
TGTGCCAGCAGCCCCTTGGACAGGGGGTTTAGCAATCAGCCCCAGCATTTT
>TRBD1|NA|TRBV18|TRBJ1-1
CASSQFAGTGAEAFF
TGTGCCAGCTCACAGTTCGCCGGGACAGGGGCTGAAGCTTTCTTT
>NA|NA|TRBV9|TRBJ2-5
CGGPGGPQIETQYF
TGTGGGGGACCGGGGGGCCCCCAGATAGAGACCCAGTACTTC